The 32 T cell receptor beta chains in this list originate from one sample, sequenced in a study of identical twins listed by TCRdb under 2016. The library came from 5' RACE. Sequencing relied on an Illumina HiSeq 2000. TCRdb redid the processing of the public reads, applying fastp at Q25 and MiXCR, and retained in-frame beta chains. Entries are consolidated by CDR3 protein sequence, retaining the most common genes and DNA. The sample contains 1.5 million to 2 million distinct CDR3 sequences, less than 35% of them found a single time. Of the sample, more than 0.25% is held by the ten largest clones. Sample: cord blood. The receptors shown here come from a newborn girl in good health.

This clonotype was seen many times. The chain links TRBV10-3 to TRBJ2-5, with D possibly TRBD1 on 5 matching bases. The V gene's germline CDR1 is ENHRY and CDR2 SYGVKD. The CDR3 has 14 amino acids. The V end was cut by 0 bases, the J end by 3 bases, with 8 bases between. CDR3 DNA: TGTGCCATCAGTGAGTCCAGGGCTAAAGAGACCCAGTACTTC. This encodes CAISESRAKETQYF.

The chain has TRBV28 and TRBJ2-5; D is unresolved. The CDR3 runs to 13 residues. The V and J ends lost 6 bases and 4 bases respectively, with 12 bases between them. Germline V gene sequence: CDR1 MDHEN, CDR2 SYDVKM. The CDR3 region is CASRPPTLETQYF. For the CDR3, the DNA is TGTGCCAGCAGGCCCCCGACCCTAGAGACCCAGTACTTC.

This clonotype was counted between two and nine times. The chain recombines TRBV11-2 with TRBJ1-2; 8 bases fit TRBD1. Germline V gene data show CDR1 as SGHAT and CDR2 as FQNNGV. The ends lost 4 bases at V and 0 bases at J; junction bases unmatched: 10. This CDR3 comprises 17 residues. DNA for the CDR3: TGTGCCAGCAGCTCATGGAAAACAGGGGGAACTAACTATGGCTACACCTTC. Its protein product is CASSSWKTGGTNYGYTF.

This clonotype was counted between two and nine times. This chain links TRBV6-5 with TRBJ2-4, with 8 bases aligning to TRBD1. The J call may not be correct, given that the DNA end is closer to TRBJ2-7. The germline CDR1 and CDR2 sequences are MNHEY and SVGAGI. This CDR3 is built from 15 residues. This chain's CDR3 is CASSRIGQGEYEQYF. The CDR3, as DNA: TGTGCCAGCAGTCGAATCGGACAGGGCGAATACGAGCAGTACTTC.

CDR3: CASSVDQGRKTQFF. The DNA for the CDR3 is TGTGCCAGCAGCGTAGATCAGGGGCGGAAAACCCAGTTCTTC. The V call is TRBV9, the J call TRBJ2-1; D is possibly TRBD1 (6 bases). V gave up 0 bases and J gave up 13 bases, with 17 bases separating them. In germline, CDR1 is SGDLS, CDR2 YYNGEE. The CDR3 is made up of 14 amino acids.

The V call is TRBV5-1, the J call TRBJ2-2; D perhaps matches TRBD2 (7 bases). CDR1 and CDR2 (germline): SGHRS, YFSETQ. CDR3 size: 17 residues. V lost 0 bases and J lost 2, with 14 bases in between. The CDR3 nucleotides are TGCGCCAGCAGCTTGGTGTGGCGGGGGCCCAACACCGGGGAGCTGTTTTTT. Translation: CASSLVWRGPNTGELFF. The whole variable domain, remainder taken from reference TRBV5-1 and TRBJ2-2, is KAGVTQTPRYLIKTRGQQVTLSCSPISGHRSVSWYQQTPGQGLQFLFEYFSETQRNKGNFPGRFSGRQFSNSRSEMNVSTLELGDSALYLCASSLVWRGPNTGELFFGEGSRLTVL.

This sequence joins TRBV28 and TRBJ2-1, with a tentative D call TRBD2 (5 bases). This CDR3 spans 13 amino acids. Germline CDR1 MDHEN, CDR2 SYDVKM. V lost 7 bases to trimming and J lost 4 bases, with 11 bases between them. This CDR3 reads CASKSGIYNEQFF. Written as DNA, the CDR3 is TGTGCCAGCAAGAGCGGCATATACAATGAGCAGTTCTTC. The entire variable domain, with the rest obtained from reference TRBV28 and TRBJ2-1, is as follows: DVKVTQSSRYLVKRTGEKVFLECVQDMDHENMFWYRQDPGLGLRLIYFSYDVKMKEKGDIPEGYSVSREKKERFSLILESASTNQTSMYLCASKSGIYNEQFFGPGTRLTVL.

This clonotype turned up a few times. The rearrangement joins TRBV28 to TRBJ2-5; TRBD2 aligns across 9 bases. The CDR3 is 16 amino acids. The germline V gene encodes CDR1 MDHEN and CDR2 SYDVKM. With V trimmed by 3 bases and J by 0 bases, 5 bases remained unmatched. The CDR3 region is CASSLWAGGYQETQYF. The CDR3, as DNA: TGTGCCAGCAGTTTGTGGGCGGGAGGGTACCAAGAGACCCAGTACTTC.

This chain connects TRBV6-5 to TRBJ1-2; 7 bases match TRBD1. The CDR3 is 15 residues long. CDR1 and CDR2 (germline): MNHEY, SVGAGI. J was trimmed by 8 bases and V by 0 bases; bases with no gene match: 9. CDR3 loop: CASSYSRGGGDGYTF. The CDR3 DNA reads as TGTGCCAGCAGTTACTCGAGGGGAGGGGGCGACGGCTACACCTTC.

The chain links TRBV5-1 to TRBJ2-3; D not certain. Trimming removed 4 bases at V and 3 bases at J, with 15 bases between. CDR1 SGHRS and CDR2 YFSETQ come from the germline V gene. The CDR3 has 15 residues. The CDR3 coding sequence is TGCGCCAGCAGCCTGACGACCTTAGAGACAGATACGCAGTATTTT. It specifies CASSLTTLETDTQYF.

This clonotype has a handful of counts. The rearrangement links TRBV4-1 to TRBJ2-1; a weak D match, TRBD2 (6 bases). Trimming took 3 bases from V and 4 from J, leaving 16 bases between them. Germline CDR1 reads MGHRA; CDR2 reads YSYEKL. CDR3 size: 16 residues. For the CDR3, the DNA is TGCGCCAGCAGCCACCCTAACGGGACTTATTACAATGAGCAGTTCTTC. Its translation: CASSHPNGTYYNEQFF.

This chain connects TRBV28 to TRBJ2-1, with D tentatively TRBD1 (6 bases). Trimming took off 5 bases at V and 7 bases at J, with 18 bases between the two ends. The CDR3 runs 15 residues. Germline assignment: CDR1 MDHEN and CDR2 SYDVKM. In DNA, the CDR3 is TGTGCCAGCAGTGTAAGGGGGAGCGGAGAAAATGAGCAGTTCTTC. Its translation is CASSVRGSGENEQFF. The full variable domain, in which reference TRBV28 and TRBJ2-1 provide the parts outside the CDR3, is DVKVTQSSRYLVKRTGEKVFLECVQDMDHENMFWYRQDPGLGLRLIYFSYDVKMKEKGDIPEGYSVSREKKERFSLILESASTNQTSMYLCASSVRGSGENEQFFGPGTRLTVL.

V usage is TRBV24-1 and J usage is TRBJ1-1, with D unresolved. Trimming cost V 12 bases and J 1 base, with 11 bases left between them. The CDR3 loop spans 12 amino acids. Germline V gene sequence: CDR1 KGHDR, CDR2 SFDVKD. The CDR3 sequence: CAFHRGNTEAFF. CDR3 in DNA: TGTGCCTTCCATCGGGGGAACACTGAAGCTTTCTTT.

This sequence joins TRBV3-1 and TRBJ2-2, with 15 bases aligning to TRBD2. After removal of 6 bases from V and 9 bases from J, the junction contained 8 bases not matched to a gene. The CDR3 has 16 amino acids. Germline CDR1 reads LGHDT; CDR2 reads YNNKEL (reference sequence). Here the CDR3 reads CASRRGLAGGARELFF. The CDR3 nucleotides are TGTGCCAGCAGACGCGGACTAGCGGGAGGGGCGAGGGAGCTGTTTTTT.

This clonotype has just a few counts. This chain links TRBV20-1 with TRBJ2-7, with 9 bases aligning to TRBD1. The CDR3 is 15 residues long. CDR1 and CDR2 (germline): DFQATT, SNEGSKA (reference sequence). Trimming at V came to 0 bases and at J to 0 bases, leaving 3 bases not matched to a gene. This CDR3 reads CSAREWDRASYEQYF. CDR3 in DNA: TGCAGTGCTAGAGAGTGGGACAGGGCCTCCTACGAGCAGTACTTC.

This clonotype was seen a few times. In DNA form, the CDR3 reads TGTGCCAGCAGCTTAGGGTTCGGGGGAGTACTCTACAATGAGCAGTTCTTC. Its protein product is CASSLGFGGVLYNEQFF. The chain has TRBV7-2 and TRBJ2-1, with D possibly TRBD2 on 6 matching bases. Germline CDR1 is SGHTA and CDR2 is FQGNSA. The CDR3 totals 17 residues. Trimming removed 1 base from V and 3 bases from J, with 16 bases in between.

The J gene is TRBJ1-2, the V gene TRBV3-1; unclear D gene. Trimming shortened V by 5 bases and J by 4 bases, and 14 bases separated the two germline ends. Germline CDR1 LGHDT, CDR2 YNNKEL (reference sequence). The CDR3 covers 14 residues. The CDR3 here is CASSEQTVRYGYTF. CDR3 coding DNA: TGTGCCAGCAGCGAACAAACAGTGCGCTATGGCTACACCTTC.

The rearrangement links TRBV3-1 to TRBJ2-2; TRBD2 matches at 9 bases. This CDR3 is 14 amino acids long. V lost 4 bases to trimming and J lost 7 bases; unmatched junction nucleotides: 4. Germline CDR1 and CDR2: LGHDT and YNNKEL (reference sequence). CDR3 loop: CASSRSGRIGELFF. CDR3 in DNA: TGTGCCAGCAGCCGTAGCGGGAGAATCGGGGAGCTGTTTTTT.

The chain carries TRBV30 and TRBJ2-1, with 9 bases identical to TRBD2. V shed 0 bases, J shed 4 bases, and the junction held 7 bases outside the gene matches. CDR3 length equals 16 residues. Germline V gene lookup returns CDR1 GTSNPN and CDR2 SVGIG (reference sequence). The CDR3 loop is CAWSVRSSGGYNEQFF. The CDR3 nucleotides are TGTGCCTGGAGTGTACGTAGTAGCGGGGGTTACAATGAGCAGTTCTTC.

This clonotype was seen repeatedly, ten times or more. V and J are TRBV20-1 and TRBJ2-3; TRBD1 is a possible D gene (6 bases). The germline V gene has CDR1 DFQATT and CDR2 SNEGSKA (reference sequence). The length of the CDR3 is 11 residues. V lost 6 bases, J lost 8 bases, and 12 bases lay in between. The CDR3 is CSARGQLTQYF. The CDR3, as DNA: TGCAGTGCCCGTGGACAGCTTACGCAGTATTTT.

The chain uses TRBV20-1 and TRBJ2-1; perhaps TRBD1 as D (5 bases). The CDR3 spans 14 residues. Trimming removed 3 bases at V and 5 bases at J, with 14 bases between. The germline V gene encodes CDR1 DFQATT and CDR2 SNEGSKA (reference sequence). DNA of the CDR3: TGCAGTGCTAGGGGGCCGCCCCTAGACAATGAGCAGTTCTTC. Translating it yields CSARGPPLDNEQFF.

V is TRBV3-1 and J is TRBJ2-3; D may match TRBD1 or TRBD2 (5 bases each). There are 15 residues in the CDR3. The ends were cut back, 4 bases at V and 3 bases at J, with 14 bases in the middle. In germline, CDR1 is LGHDT, CDR2 YNNKEL (reference sequence). The CDR3 nucleotides read TGTGCCAGCAGCCGAGGTTGGGGGAGTACAGATACGCAGTATTTT. It encodes CASSRGWGSTDTQYF.

CDR3 coding DNA: TGCAGTGCTAGCCGCGGGGCCCGGGTCAATGAGCAGTTCTTC. Translating gives CSASRGARVNEQFF. The J gene is TRBJ2-1, the V gene TRBV20-1, with a possible D match to TRBD2 (6 bases). Germline CDR1 and CDR2: DFQATT and SNEGSKA (reference sequence). This CDR3 contains 14 residues. V lost 3 bases and J lost 6, with 15 bases in between.

The chain uses TRBV20-1 and TRBJ1-2, with 7 bases aligning to TRBD1. The V gene's germline CDR1 is DFQATT and CDR2 SNEGSKA (reference sequence). This CDR3 has 12 residues. V gave up 6 bases and J gave up 6 bases; unmatched junction bases: 7. The CDR3 region is CSAQDRSNGYTF. DNA for the CDR3: TGCAGTGCCCAGGACAGGTCAAATGGCTACACCTTC.

This clonotype was seen only a few times. This clone may be a read error of a much larger clone one base away. The rearrangement uses TRBV7-2 and TRBJ2-7; no definite D call. The length of the CDR3 is 13 residues. Germline loops: CDR1 SGHTA, CDR2 FQGNSA. In DNA form, the CDR3 reads TGTGCCAGCAGCTTGACAAACTCCTTCGAGCAGTACTTC. Its translation is CASSLTNSFEQYF. Full variable domain (remainder filled in from reference TRBV7-2 and TRBJ2-7): GAGVSQSPSNKVTEKGKDVELRCDPISGHTALYWYRQSLGQGLEFLIYFQGNSAPDKSGLPSDRFSAERTGGSVSTLTIQRTQQEDSAVYLCASSLTNSFEQYFGPGTRLTVT.

This clonotype was observed a handful of times. The rearrangement links TRBV12-3 or TRBV12-4 to TRBJ2-7; D remains unclear. V lost 5 bases and J lost 2, with 10 bases in between. This CDR3 is 13 amino acids long. CDR3 bases: TGTGCCAGCAGTGCCCGGACGGCCTACGAGCAGTACTTC. This gives the protein CASSARTAYEQYF.

For this clonotype: At one of its ends the junction is not consistent with the germline gene, which may arise from a read error. The chain joins TRBV12-5 to TRBJ2-3; D is undetermined. In germline, CDR1 is LGHNT, CDR2 FRNRAP. CDR3 length equals 13 residues. Written as DNA, the CDR3 is TGTGCTAGTGGTTTGGCCGGGCAAGATGCGCAGTATTTT. This codes for CASGLAGQDAQYF.

The rearrangement uses TRBV7-9 and TRBJ2-7; D gene unclear. CDR3 size: 14 residues. V gave up 5 bases and J gave up 0 bases, with 11 bases separating them. Germline assignment: CDR1 SEHNR and CDR2 FQNEAQ (reference sequence). In DNA, the CDR3 is TGTGCCAGCAGCCCCAAGACTTCCTCCTACGAGCAGTACTTC. Translating it yields CASSPKTSSYEQYF.

The sample holds a few counts of this clonotype. J is TRBJ2-1 and V is TRBV5-1, with a tentative D call TRBD2 (5 bases). Germline V CDR1 and CDR2: SGHRS, YFSETQ. CDR3 length: 15 amino acids. Trimming left V 3 bases short and J 3 bases short, with 13 bases between. The CDR3 loop reads CASSYRTRFYNEQFF. The CDR3 bases are TGCGCCAGCAGCTACCGGACTCGGTTCTACAATGAGCAGTTCTTC.

CDR3 nucleotide sequence: TGCGCCAGCAGCCAACTATTGACAGGGGTAAACACTGAAGCTTTCTTT. It specifies CASSQLLTGVNTEAFF. The chain carries TRBV4-1 and TRBJ1-1; TRBD1 agrees at 8 bases. Germline CDR1 reads MGHRA; CDR2 reads YSYEKL. V dropped 2 bases and J dropped 2; count of bases not matched to a gene: 7. This CDR3 contains 16 residues.

The table lists this clonotype with a few counts. The chain is built from TRBV20-1 and TRBJ2-3; the D is unclear. The V gene's germline CDR1 is DFQATT and CDR2 SNEGSKA (reference sequence). V was shortened by 3 bases and J by 4 bases, with 5 bases between the two germline ends. The CDR3 runs to 11 residues. CDR3 bases: TGCAGTGCTAGCATGGCAGATACGCAGTATTTT. Translated: CSASMADTQYF.

Regarding this clonotype: This may stem from a read error, because a much larger clone lies one nucleotide away. V and J are TRBV20-1 and TRBJ2-1; 9 nucleotides line up with TRBD2. Germline V CDR1 and CDR2: DFQATT, SNEGSKA (reference sequence). With V trimmed by 1 base and J by 5 bases, 3 bases remained unmatched. The length of the CDR3 is 14 residues. DNA for the CDR3: TGCAGTGCTAGAGGACTAGCGGAAGACAATGAGCAGTTCTTC. This codes for CSARGLAEDNEQFF.